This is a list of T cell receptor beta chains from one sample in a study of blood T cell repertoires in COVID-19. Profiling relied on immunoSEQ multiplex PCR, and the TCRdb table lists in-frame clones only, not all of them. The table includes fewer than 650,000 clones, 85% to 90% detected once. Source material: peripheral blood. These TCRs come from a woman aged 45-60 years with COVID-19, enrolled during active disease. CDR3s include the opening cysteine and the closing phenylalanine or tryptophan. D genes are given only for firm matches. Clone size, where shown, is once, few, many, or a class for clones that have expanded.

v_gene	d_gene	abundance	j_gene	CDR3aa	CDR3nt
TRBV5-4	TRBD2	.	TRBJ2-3	CASSLWRGELDTQYF	TGTGCCAGCAGCTTGTGGCGGGGGGAATTGGATACGCAGTATTTT
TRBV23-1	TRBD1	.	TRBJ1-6	CASSQPSGQGSSPLHF	TGCGCCAGCAGTCAACCATCGGGACAGGGGTCTTCACCCCTCCACTTT
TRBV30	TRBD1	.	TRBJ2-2	CAWRGTGLRTGELFF	TGTGCCTGGAGAGGGACAGGGTTGAGGACCGGGGAGCTGTTTTTT
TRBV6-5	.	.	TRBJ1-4	CASSSNPGEKLFF	TGTGCCAGCAGCAGCAACCCAGGGGAAAAACTGTTTTTT
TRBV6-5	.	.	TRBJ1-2	CASRAGTTNYGYTF	TGTGCCAGCAGAGCCGGGACAACTAACTATGGCTACACCTTC
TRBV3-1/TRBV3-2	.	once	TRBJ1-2	CASSQDPSEGYGYTF	TGTGCCAGCAGCCAAGATCCTTCTGAGGGCTATGGCTACACCTTC
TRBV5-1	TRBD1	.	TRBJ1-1	CASSLAPGGVTEAFF	TGCGCCAGCAGCTTGGCCCCAGGGGGCGTAACTGAAGCTTTCTTT
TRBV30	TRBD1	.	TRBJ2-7	CAWSLGQLYEQYF	TGTGCCTGGAGTTTGGGACAGCTCTACGAGCAGTACTTC
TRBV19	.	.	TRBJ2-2	CASSDTNTGELFF	TGTGCCAGCTCCGACACGAACACCGGGGAGCTGTTTTTT
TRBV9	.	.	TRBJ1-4	CASSVTSGTNEKLFF	TGTGCCAGCAGCGTCACCAGCGGAACTAATGAAAAACTGTTTTTT
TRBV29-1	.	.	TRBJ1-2	CSSVGRDGYTF	TGCAGCTCGGTGGGGAGGGATGGCTACACCTTC
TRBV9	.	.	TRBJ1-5	CASSVGGLGNQPQHF	TGTGCCAGCAGCGTAGGCGGCCTGGGCAATCAGCCCCAGCATTTT
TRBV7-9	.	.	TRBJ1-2	CASSFGFGATGGYTF	TGTGCCAGCAGCTTTGGGTTTGGGGCAACAGGAGGCTACACCTTC
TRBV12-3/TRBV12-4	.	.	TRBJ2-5	CASSPRETQYF	TGTGCCAGCAGTCCCAGGGAGACCCAGTACTTC
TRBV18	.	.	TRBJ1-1	CASSPLRRAEAFF	TGTGCCAGCTCACCACTGCGGCGGGCAGAAGCTTTCTTT
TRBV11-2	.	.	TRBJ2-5	CASSRRGTSVGETQYF	TGTGCCAGCAGCCGCAGGGGTACTAGCGTCGGAGAGACCCAGTACTTC
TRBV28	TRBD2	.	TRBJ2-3	CASSPRLAGATDTQYF	TGTGCCAGCAGCCCAAGACTAGCGGGGGCTACAGATACGCAGTATTTT
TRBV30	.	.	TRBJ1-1	CAWGNTEAFF	TGTGCCTGGGGCAACACTGAAGCTTTCTTT